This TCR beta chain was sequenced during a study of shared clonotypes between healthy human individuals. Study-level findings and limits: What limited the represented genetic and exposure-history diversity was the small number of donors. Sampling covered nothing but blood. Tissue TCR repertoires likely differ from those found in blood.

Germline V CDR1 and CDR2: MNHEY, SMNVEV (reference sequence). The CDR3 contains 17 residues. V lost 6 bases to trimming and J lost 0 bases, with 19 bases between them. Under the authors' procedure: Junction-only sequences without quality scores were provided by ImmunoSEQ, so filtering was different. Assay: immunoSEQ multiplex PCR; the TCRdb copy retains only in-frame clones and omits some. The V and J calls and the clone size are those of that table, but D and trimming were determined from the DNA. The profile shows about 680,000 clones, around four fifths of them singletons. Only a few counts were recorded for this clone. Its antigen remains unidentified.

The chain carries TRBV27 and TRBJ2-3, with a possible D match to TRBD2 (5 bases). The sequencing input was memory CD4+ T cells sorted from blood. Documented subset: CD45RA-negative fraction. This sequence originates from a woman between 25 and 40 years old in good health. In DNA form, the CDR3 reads TGTGCCAGCAGACCTTATCGATCCCTAGCTAGCACAGATACGCAGTATTTT. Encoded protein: CASRPYRSLASTDTQYF.